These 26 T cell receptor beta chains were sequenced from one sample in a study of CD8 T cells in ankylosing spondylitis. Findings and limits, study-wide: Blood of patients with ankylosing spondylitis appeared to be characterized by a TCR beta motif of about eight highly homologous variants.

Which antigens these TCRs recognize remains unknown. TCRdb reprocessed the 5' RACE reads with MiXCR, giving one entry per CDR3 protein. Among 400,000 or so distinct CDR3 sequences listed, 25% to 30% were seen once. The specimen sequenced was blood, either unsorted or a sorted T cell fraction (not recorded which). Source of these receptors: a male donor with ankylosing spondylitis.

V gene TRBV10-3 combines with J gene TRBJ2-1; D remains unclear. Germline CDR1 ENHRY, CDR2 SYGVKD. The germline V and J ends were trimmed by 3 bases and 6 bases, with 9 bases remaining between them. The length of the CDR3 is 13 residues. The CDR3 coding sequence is TGTGCCATCAGTGATTTAGGGTCCAATGAGCAGTTCTTC. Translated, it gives CAISDLGSNEQFF.

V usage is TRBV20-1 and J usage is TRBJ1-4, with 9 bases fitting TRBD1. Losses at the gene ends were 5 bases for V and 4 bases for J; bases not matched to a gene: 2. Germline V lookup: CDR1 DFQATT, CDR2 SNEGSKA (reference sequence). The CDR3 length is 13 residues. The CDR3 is CSAPGQGNEKLFF. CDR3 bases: TGCAGTGCTCCGGGACAGGGTAATGAAAAACTGTTTTTT.

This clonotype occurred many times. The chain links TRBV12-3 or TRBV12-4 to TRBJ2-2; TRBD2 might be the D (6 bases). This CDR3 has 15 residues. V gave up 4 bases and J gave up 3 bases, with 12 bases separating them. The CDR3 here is CASSYSGRHTGELFF. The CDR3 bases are TGTGCCAGCAGTTACTCAGGGAGGCACACCGGGGAGCTGTTTTTT.

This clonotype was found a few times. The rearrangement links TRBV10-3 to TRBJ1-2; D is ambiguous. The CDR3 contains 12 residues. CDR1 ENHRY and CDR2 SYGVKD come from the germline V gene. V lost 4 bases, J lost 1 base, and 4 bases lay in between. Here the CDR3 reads CAISVDNYGYTF. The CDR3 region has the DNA TGTGCCATCAGTGTTGATAACTATGGCTACACCTTC.

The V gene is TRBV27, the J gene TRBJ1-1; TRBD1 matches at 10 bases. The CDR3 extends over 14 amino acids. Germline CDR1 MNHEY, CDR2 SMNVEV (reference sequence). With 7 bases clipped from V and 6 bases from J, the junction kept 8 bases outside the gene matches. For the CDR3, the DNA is TGTGCCAGCAAGTGGACAGGGGGGTTCTCTGAAGCTTTCTTT. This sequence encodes CASKWTGGFSEAFF.

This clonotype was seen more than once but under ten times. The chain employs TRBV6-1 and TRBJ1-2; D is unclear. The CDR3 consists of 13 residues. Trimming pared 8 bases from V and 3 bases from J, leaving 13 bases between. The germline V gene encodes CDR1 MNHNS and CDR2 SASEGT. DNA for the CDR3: TGTGCCAGCGTCCGGAGGGCGGACTATGGCTACACCTTC. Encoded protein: CASVRRADYGYTF.

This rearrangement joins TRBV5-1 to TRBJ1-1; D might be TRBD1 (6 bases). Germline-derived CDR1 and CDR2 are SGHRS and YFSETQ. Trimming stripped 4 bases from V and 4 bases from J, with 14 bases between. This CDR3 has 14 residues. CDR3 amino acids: CASSAGQMITEAFF. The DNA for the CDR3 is TGCGCCAGCAGCGCAGGACAGATGATCACTGAAGCTTTCTTT.

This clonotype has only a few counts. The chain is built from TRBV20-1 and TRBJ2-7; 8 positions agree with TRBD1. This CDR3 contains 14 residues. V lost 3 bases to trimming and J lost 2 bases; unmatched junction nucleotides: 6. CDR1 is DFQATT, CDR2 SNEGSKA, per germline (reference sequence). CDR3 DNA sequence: TGCAGTGCTAGGACAGGGGCCGTTCCCTACGAGCAGTACGTC. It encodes CSARTGAVPYEQYV.

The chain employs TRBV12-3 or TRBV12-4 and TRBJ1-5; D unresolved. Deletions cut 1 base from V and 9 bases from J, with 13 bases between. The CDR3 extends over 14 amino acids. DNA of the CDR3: TGTGCCAGCAGTTTAGAACAGTCGTATCGGCCCCAGCATTTT. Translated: CASSLEQSYRPQHF.

CDR3 DNA: TGTGCCTGGAGTGTTGGGGGGGAGGGGCCCCAGCATTTT. It codes for CAWSVGGEGPQHF. This chain links TRBV30 with TRBJ1-5, with D possibly being TRBD1 (5 bases). Trimming stripped 0 bases from V and 9 bases from J, with 12 bases between. The length of the CDR3 is 13 residues. In germline, CDR1 is GTSNPN, CDR2 SVGIG (reference sequence).

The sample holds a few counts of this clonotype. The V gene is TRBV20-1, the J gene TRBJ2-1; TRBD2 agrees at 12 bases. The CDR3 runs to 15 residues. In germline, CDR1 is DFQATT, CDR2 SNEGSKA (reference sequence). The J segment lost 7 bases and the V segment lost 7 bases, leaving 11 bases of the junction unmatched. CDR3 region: CSGGRGLAGRNEQFF. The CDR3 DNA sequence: TGCAGTGGTGGCCGAGGACTAGCGGGACGGAATGAGCAGTTCTTC.

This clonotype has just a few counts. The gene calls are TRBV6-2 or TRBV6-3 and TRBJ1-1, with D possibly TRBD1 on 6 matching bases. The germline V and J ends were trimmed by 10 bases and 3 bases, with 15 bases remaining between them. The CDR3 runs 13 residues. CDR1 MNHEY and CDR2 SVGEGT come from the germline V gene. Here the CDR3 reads CATRDILYTEAFF. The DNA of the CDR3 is TGTGCCACAAGGGACATCTTGTACACTGAAGCTTTCTTT.

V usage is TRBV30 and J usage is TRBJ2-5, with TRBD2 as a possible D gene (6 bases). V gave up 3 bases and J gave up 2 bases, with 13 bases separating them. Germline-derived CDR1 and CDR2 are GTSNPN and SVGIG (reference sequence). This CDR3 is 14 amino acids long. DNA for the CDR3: TGTGCCTGGAGCAGGATGCGGGGACAAGAGACCCAGTACTTC. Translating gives CAWSRMRGQETQYF.

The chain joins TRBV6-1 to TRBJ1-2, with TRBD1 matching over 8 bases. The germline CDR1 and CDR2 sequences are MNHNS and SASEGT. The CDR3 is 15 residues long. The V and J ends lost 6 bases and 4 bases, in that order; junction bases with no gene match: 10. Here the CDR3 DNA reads TGTGCCAGCAGCGAGACGACAGGGGAAATCTATGGCTACACCTTC. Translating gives CASSETTGEIYGYTF.

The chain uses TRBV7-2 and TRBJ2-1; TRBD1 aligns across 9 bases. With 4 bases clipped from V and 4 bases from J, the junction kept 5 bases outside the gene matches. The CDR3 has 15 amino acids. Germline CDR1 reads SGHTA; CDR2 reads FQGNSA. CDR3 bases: TGTGCCAGCAGCTCGGCCGGGACAGGGTACAATGAGCAGTTCTTC. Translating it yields CASSSAGTGYNEQFF.

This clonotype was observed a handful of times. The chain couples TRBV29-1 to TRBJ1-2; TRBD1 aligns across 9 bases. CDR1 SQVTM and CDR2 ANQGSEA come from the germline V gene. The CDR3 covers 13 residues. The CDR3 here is CITGTGTGYGYTF. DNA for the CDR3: TGCATCACAGGGACAGGGACTGGCTATGGCTACACCTTC.

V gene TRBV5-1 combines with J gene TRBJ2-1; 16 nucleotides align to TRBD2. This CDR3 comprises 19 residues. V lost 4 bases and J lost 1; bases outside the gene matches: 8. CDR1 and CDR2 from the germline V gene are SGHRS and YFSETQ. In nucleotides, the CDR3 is TGCGCCAGCAGCGGCGGGACTAGCGGGAGGGCCAGATCCTACAATGAGCAGTTCTTC. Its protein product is CASSGGTSGRARSYNEQFF. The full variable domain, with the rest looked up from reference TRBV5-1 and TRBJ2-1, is KAGVTQTPRYLIKTRGQQVTLSCSPISGHRSVSWYQQTPGQGLQFLFEYFSETQRNKGNFPGRFSGRQFSNSRSEMNVSTLELGDSALYLCASSGGTSGRARSYNEQFFGPGTRLTVL.

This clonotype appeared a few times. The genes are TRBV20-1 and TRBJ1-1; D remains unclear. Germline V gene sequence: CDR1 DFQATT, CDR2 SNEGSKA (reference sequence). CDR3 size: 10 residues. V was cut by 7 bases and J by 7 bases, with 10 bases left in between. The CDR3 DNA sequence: TGCAGTGGAGTTGGGAATGAAGCTTTCTTT. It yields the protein CSGVGNEAFF.

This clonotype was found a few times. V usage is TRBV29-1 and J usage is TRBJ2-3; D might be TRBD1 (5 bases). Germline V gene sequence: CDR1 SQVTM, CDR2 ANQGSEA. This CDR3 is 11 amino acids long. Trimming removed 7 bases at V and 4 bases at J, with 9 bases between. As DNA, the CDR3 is TGCAGCGGAGACAGTTCAGATACGCAGTATTTT. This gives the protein CSGDSSDTQYF.

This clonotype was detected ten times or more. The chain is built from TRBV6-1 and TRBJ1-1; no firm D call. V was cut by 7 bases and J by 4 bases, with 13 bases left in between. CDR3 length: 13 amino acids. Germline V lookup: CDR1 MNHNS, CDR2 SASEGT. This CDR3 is CASTRWGGTEAFF. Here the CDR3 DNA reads TGTGCCAGCACCCGGTGGGGAGGCACTGAAGCTTTCTTT.

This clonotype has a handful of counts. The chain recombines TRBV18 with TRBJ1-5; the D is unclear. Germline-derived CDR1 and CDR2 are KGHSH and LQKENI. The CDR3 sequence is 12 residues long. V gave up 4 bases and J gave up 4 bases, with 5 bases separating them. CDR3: CASSRENQPQHF. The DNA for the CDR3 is TGTGCCAGCTCACGGGAGAATCAGCCCCAGCATTTT.

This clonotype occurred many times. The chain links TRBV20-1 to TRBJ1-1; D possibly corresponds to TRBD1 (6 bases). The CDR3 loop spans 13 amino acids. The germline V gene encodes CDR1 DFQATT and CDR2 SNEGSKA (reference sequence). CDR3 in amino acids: CSARTGLNTEAFF. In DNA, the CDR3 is TGCAGCGCTCGTACAGGGCTGAACACTGAAGCTTTCTTT.

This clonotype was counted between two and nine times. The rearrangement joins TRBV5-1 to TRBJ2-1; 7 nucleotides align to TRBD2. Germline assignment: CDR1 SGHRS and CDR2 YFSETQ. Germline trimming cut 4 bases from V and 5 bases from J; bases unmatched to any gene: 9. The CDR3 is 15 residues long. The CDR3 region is CASSSRAGMNNEQFF. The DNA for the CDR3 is TGCGCCAGCAGCAGCCGAGCGGGGATGAACAATGAGCAGTTCTTC.

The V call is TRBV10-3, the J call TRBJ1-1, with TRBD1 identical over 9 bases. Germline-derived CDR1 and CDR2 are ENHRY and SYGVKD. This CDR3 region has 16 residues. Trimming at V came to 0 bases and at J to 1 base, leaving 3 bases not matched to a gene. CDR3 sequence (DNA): TGTGCCATCAGTGAGTCCCAGGGACAGGGGAACACTGAAGCTTTCTTT. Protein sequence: CAISESQGQGNTEAFF.

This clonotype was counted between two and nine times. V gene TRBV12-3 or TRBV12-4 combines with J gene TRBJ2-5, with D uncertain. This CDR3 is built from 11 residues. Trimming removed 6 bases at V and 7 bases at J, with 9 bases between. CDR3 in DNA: TGTGCCAGCAGACTGGGCCCGACCCAGTACTTC. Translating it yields CASRLGPTQYF.

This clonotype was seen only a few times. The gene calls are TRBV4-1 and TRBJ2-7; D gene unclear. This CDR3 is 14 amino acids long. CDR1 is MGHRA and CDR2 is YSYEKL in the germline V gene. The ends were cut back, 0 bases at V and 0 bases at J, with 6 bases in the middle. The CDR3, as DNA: TGCGCCAGCAGCCAAGAGGTCAACTCCTACGAGCAGTACTTC. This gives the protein CASSQEVNSYEQYF.